These 4 T cell receptor beta chains were sequenced from one sample in a study of beta chain features in type 1 diabetes. All of the isolated RNA was reverse transcribed, so expressed TCRB transcripts were sequenced. Only in-frame clones appear in the TCRdb table, and some are missing; sequencing was by immunoSEQ multiplex PCR. Altogether about 370,000 clones are present, over 12% being singletons, with the ten largest covering 0.019%. Sequencing was done on a sample of naive CD4+ T cells from blood. Receptor source: a woman between 18 and 30 years old in good health.

In DNA, the CDR3 is TGCAGCGTGGCTGGGGCGAGGGAAGCTTTCTTT. Translation: CSVAGAREAFF. The chain couples TRBV29-1 to TRBJ1-1; maybe TRBD1 (5 bases). This CDR3 comprises 11 residues. V gave up 6 bases and J gave up 8 bases, with 13 bases separating them. Germline V gene sequence: CDR1 SQVTM, CDR2 ANQGSEA. Filled out from reference TRBV29-1 and TRBJ1-1, the complete variable domain reads SAVISQKPSRDICQRGTSLTIQCQVDSQVTMMFWYRQQPGQSLTLIATANQGSEATYESGFVIDKFPISRPNLTFSTLTVSNMSPEDSSIYLCSVAGAREAFFGQGTRLTVV.

The V and J genes are TRBV15 and TRBJ2-1; 13 bases line up with TRBD2. Germline lookup yields CDR1 LNHNV and CDR2 YYDKDF (reference sequence). CDR3 length: 15 amino acids. Unmatched junction bases numbered 9, after V lost 3 bases and J lost 13 bases. CDR3 nucleotides: TGTGCCACCAGCAGGGCACTAGCGGGAGGGCCTTATCAGTTCTTC. This gives the protein CATSRALAGGPYQFF.

The chain uses TRBV7-9 and TRBJ1-2, with a possible D match to TRBD1 (5 bases). The CDR3 covers 13 residues. V dropped 2 bases and J dropped 6 bases, with 10 bases sitting between them. The germline V gene has CDR1 SEHNR and CDR2 FQNEAQ (reference sequence). CDR3 in amino acids: CASSLSRTHGYTF. Here the CDR3 DNA reads TGTGCCAGCAGCTTATCCAGGACACATGGCTACACCTTC.

This chain joins TRBV7-6 and TRBJ1-2; maybe TRBD1 (6 bases). This CDR3 has 16 amino acids. V lost 3 bases and J 1 base, leaving 15 bases between the germline ends. The germline gives CDR1 SGHVS, CDR2 FNYEAQ. CDR3 coding DNA: TGTGCCAGCAGCTTTGCAGGGGCCCTACTTAACTATGGCTACACCTTC. It translates to CASSFAGALLNYGYTF.